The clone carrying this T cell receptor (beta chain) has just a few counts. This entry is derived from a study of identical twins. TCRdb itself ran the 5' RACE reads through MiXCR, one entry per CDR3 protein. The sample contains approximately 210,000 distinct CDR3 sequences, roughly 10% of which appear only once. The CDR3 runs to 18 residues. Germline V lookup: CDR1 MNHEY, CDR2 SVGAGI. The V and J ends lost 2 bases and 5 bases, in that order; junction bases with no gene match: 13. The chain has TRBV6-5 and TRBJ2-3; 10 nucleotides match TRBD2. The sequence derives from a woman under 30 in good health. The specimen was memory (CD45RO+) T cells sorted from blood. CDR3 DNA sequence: TGTGCCAGCAGTTACCCTAGGGGCGGGCTAGCGGGAGAAGATACGCAGTATTTT. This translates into CASSYPRGGLAGEDTQYF.